This TCR beta chain was documented in a study of a mutant IDH1 vaccine in newly diagnosed glioma. This sample's time point: week 35, safety follow-up. Alongside topical imiquimod, each dose of vaccine comprised 300 ug of mutant IDH1 20-mer peptide. Produced via immunoSEQ multiplex PCR; TCRdb's table is partial and in-frame only. Altogether approximately 44,000 clones are present, over 60% being singletons, with the ten largest covering more than 10%. With regard to this clone: The antigen remains undetermined.

This TCR derives from a middle-aged man with glioma. The source was PBMCs, collected from a glioma patient whose treatment included an IDH1 peptide vaccine.

The CDR3, as DNA: TGTGCCAGCAGCTTACTAGCGATCGAGCAGTACGTC. It codes for CASSLLAIEQYV. V usage is TRBV7-9 and J usage is TRBJ2-7, with D possibly TRBD2 on 6 matching bases. This CDR3 contains 12 residues. V lost 2 bases and J 6 bases, leaving 8 bases between the germline ends. The germline V gene encodes CDR1 SEHNR and CDR2 FQNEAQ (reference sequence).